A selection of T cell receptor beta chains follows, all from one sample in a study of Graves' ophthalmopathy and Graves' hyperthyroidism. TCRdb analysed the multiplex PCR reads with MiXCR anew, one entry per CDR3 protein. The data hold over 450,000 distinct CDR3 sequences, with around 15% observed a single time. The sequenced sample consisted of blood. The receptors were sampled from a woman aged 25 to 45 with Graves' ophthalmopathy. The CDR3 runs from the conserved cysteine through the conserved F or W. D genes are given only for firm matches.

D: TRBD2
V: TRBV7-8
CDR3: CASSLIASGVAYF

D: -
V: TRBV2
CDR3: CASSYLTEQYF

D: TRBD1
V: TRBV6-1
CDR3: CASSPITGAYGYTF

D: TRBD1
V: TRBV6-1
CDR3: CASSARDRRNEQYF

D: TRBD2
V: TRBV28
CDR3: CASSLDAGAPYEQYF

D: -
V: TRBV6-1
CDR3: CASSEVLLSYNSPLHF

D: TRBD1
V: TRBV4-1
CDR3: CASSQVWGQGTYEQYF

D: -
V: TRBV6-1
CDR3: CASSPRTDGYTF

D: -
V: TRBV29-1
CDR3: CSAVGSSYEQYF

D: -
V: TRBV6-1
CDR3: CASSRHTYQETQYF

D: TRBD1
V: TRBV12-5
CDR3: CASGLPYRGSDEQYF

D: -
V: TRBV12-3/TRBV12-4
CDR3: CASSFWGGNQPQHF

D: -
V: TRBV6-1
CDR3: CASSSQGLGNSPLHF

D: TRBD1
V: TRBV6-1
CDR3: CASKPAGTGSYEQYF

D: -
V: TRBV20-1
CDR3: CSARETRGRYGYTF

D: -
V: TRBV20-1
CDR3: CSARSGKGLGGGYTF

D: TRBD2
V: TRBV28
CDR3: CASSSGGLADDSYEQYF

D: -
V: TRBV11-2
CDR3: CASSSYGGGGAFF

D: -
V: TRBV6-1
CDR3: CASRGGQPNTEAFF

D: TRBD1
V: TRBV10-3
CDR3: CAISESGQAYQPQHF

D: TRBD1
V: TRBV6-4
CDR3: CASSDSGQGGSPLHF

D: -
V: TRBV20-1
CDR3: CSARDRQLPNYGYTF

D: TRBD1
V: TRBV28
CDR3: CASSFGTGVSRAHTEAFF

D: -
V: TRBV6-1
CDR3: CASSEGPGSNTGELFF

D: TRBD1
V: TRBV6-5
CDR3: CASSLTGQGAAKNIQYF